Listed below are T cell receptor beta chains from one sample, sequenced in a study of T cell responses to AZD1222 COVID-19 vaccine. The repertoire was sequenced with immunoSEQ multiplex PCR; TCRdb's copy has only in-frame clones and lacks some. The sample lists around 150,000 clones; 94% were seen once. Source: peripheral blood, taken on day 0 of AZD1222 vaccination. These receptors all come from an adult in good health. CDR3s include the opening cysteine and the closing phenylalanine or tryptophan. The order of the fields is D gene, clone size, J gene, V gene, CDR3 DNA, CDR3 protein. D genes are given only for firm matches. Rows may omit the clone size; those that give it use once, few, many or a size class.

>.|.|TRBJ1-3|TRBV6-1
TGTGCCAGCAGTGAGAAGACAGTTATGATCTCTGGAAACACCATATATTTT
CASSEKTVMISGNTIYF
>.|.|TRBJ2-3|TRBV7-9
TGTGCCAGCAGCCCCCTCAATGGGGATACGGATACGCAGTATTTT
CASSPLNGDTDTQYF
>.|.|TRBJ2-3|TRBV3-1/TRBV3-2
TGTGCCAGCAGCCAAGAGGTGACGACTTCGGAGTATTTT
CASSQEVTTSEYF
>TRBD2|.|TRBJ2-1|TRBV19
TGTGCCAGTAAGCCGGCAGCGGGAGTTATCGTCAATGAGCAGTTCTTC
CASKPAAGVIVNEQFF
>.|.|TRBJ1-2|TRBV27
TGTGCCAGCAGTTTATCGCGGGGGAATGGCTACACCTTC
CASSLSRGNGYTF
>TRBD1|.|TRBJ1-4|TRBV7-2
TGTGCCAGCAGCATCTTCACAGGGGGAGGTGAAAAACTGTTTTTT
CASSIFTGGGEKLFF
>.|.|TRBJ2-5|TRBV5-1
TGCGCCAGCAGCTGGAGTAGGCGGGAGACCCAGTACTTC
CASSWSRRETQYF
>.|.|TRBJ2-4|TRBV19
TGTGCCAGTAGTATTTTGGGGGTAGCCAAAAACATTCAGTACTTC
CASSILGVAKNIQYF
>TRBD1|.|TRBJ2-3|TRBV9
TGTGCCAGCAGCGTAGCAGAGGGGGACAGGAGTTTGGATACGCAGTATTTT
CASSVAEGDRSLDTQYF
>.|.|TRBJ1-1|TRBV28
TGTGCCAGCAGTCAAGCGAACACTGAAGCTTTCTTT
CASSQANTEAFF
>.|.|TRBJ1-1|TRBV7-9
TGTGCCAGCAGTTCCTACAGGGTTAAGAACACTGAAGCTTTCTTT
CASSSYRVKNTEAFF
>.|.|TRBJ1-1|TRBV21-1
TGTGCCAGCAGCAAAGAGAACAACACTGAAGCTTTCTTT
CASSKENNTEAFF
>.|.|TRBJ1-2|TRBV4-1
TGCGCCAGCAGCCTCCTACAGGGTTCCAACTATGGCTACACCTTC
CASSLLQGSNYGYTF
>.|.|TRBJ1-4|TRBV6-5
TGTGCCAGCAGTTACGAGTCCGGTGAAAAACTGTTTTTT
CASSYESGEKLFF
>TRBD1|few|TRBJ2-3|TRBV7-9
TGTGCCAGCAGGGGACAGTCGACAGATACGCAGTATTTT
CASRGQSTDTQYF
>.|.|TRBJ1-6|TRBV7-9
TGTGCCAGCACCTCGGACATCGCTTATAATTCACCCCTCCACTTT
CASTSDIAYNSPLHF
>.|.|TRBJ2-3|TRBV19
TGTGCCAGTAGGGCTGAGGATACGCAGTATTTT
CASRAEDTQYF
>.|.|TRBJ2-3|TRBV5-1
TGCGCCAGCAGCTTCATCCGGAGAACGGGGGATGGGACAGATACGCAGTATTTT
CASSFIRRTGDGTDTQYF
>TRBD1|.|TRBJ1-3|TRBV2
TGTGCCAGCAGTGTCGATCCACCAGGGGGCGGAAACACCATATATTTT
CASSVDPPGGGNTIYF
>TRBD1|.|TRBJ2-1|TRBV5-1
TGCGCCAGCAGCTGGACAGGACAGGGTCGATCCTACAATGAGCAGTTCTTC
CASSWTGQGRSYNEQFF
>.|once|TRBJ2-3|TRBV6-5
TGTGCCAGCAGTTACGGAGAGGATACGCAGTATTTT
CASSYGEDTQYF
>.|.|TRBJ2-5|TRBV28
TGTGCCAGCCTTTTGGGGGAGACCCAGTACTTC
CASLLGETQYF
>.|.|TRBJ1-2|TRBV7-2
TGTGCCAGCAGCTTAGGTCCATACAACTATGGCTACACCTTC
CASSLGPYNYGYTF
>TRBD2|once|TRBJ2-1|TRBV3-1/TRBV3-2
TGTGCCAGCAGCCCCGTGGACCTCGGGGTAGCGGGTTACAATGAGCAGTTCTTC
CASSPVDLGVAGYNEQFF
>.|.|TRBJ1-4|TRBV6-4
TGTGCCAGCAGTGACTCTGGGGCTGGAAAACTGTTTTTT
CASSDSGAGKLFF
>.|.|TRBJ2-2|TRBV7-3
TGTGCCAGCAGCTTCTCGGGTGGGGAGCTGTTTTTT
CASSFSGGELFF
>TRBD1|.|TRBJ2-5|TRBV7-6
TGTGCCAGCAGTTTGGACAGGGAGGAGACCCAGTACTTC
CASSLDREETQYF
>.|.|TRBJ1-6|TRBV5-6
TGTGCCAGCAGCTTAACGGGGGGTTCGGATTCACCCCTCCACTTT
CASSLTGGSDSPLHF
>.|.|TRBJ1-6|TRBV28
TGTGCCAGCTTTCCCAGCCTCAATTCACCCCTCCACTTT
CASFPSLNSPLHF
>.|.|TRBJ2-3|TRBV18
TGTGCCAGCTCCCCACTGAGCGCAGATACGCAGTATTTT
CASSPLSADTQYF
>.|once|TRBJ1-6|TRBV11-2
TGTGCCAGCAGCCGGGCGGGGGATAATTCACCCCTCCACTTT
CASSRAGDNSPLHF
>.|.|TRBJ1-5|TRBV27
TGTGCCAGCAGTTTTTCGCGGGACCCCAATCAGCCCCAGCATTTT
CASSFSRDPNQPQHF
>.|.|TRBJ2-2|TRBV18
TGTGCCAGCTCACCTGACCGTGCGGGACTCGGAGGCACCGGGGAGCTGTTTTTT
CASSPDRAGLGGTGELFF
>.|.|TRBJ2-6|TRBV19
TGTGCCAGTAGTATCACCGGGGCCAACGTCCTGACTTTC
CASSITGANVLTF
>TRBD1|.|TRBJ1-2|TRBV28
TGTGCCAGCAAACCCAGGGGGTCCGGAAACTATGGCTACACCTTC
CASKPRGSGNYGYTF
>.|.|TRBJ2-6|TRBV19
TGTGCCAGTAGTATGGGGGCGACAAATCCTGTCCTGACTTTC
CASSMGATNPVLTF
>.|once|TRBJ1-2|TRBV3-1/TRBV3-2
TGTGCCAGCAGCCGGGGTCTTTCGGACCGCGGCTACACCTTC
CASSRGLSDRGYTF
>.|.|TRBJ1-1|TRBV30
TGTGCCTGGAGGGATTACAGGACTTTGAACACTGAAGCTTTCTTT
CAWRDYRTLNTEAFF
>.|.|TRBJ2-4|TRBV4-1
TGCGCCAGCAGCCAGCGGGACAAAAACATTCAGTACTTC
CASSQRDKNIQYF
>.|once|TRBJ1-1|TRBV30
TGTGCCTGGATAAGCGCAGGTGAAGCTTTCTTT
CAWISAGEAFF
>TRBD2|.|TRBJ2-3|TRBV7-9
TGTGCCAGCAGCTTACTAGCGGGAGTCACAGATACGCAGTATTTT
CASSLLAGVTDTQYF
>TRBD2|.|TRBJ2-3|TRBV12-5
TGTGCTAGTGGTCTAGGGGTGGGAGGGCGCACAGATACGCAGTATTTT
CASGLGVGGRTDTQYF
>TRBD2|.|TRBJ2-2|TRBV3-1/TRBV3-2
TGTGCCAGTAAGGTAGCGGGGATTCACACCGGGGAGCTGTTTTTT
CASKVAGIHTGELFF
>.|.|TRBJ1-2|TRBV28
TGTGCCAGCACCAGCGCGGCCTACTATGGCTACACCTTC
CASTSAAYYGYTF
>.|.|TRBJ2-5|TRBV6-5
TGTGCCAGCAGCTCTCCTCTGCGCCCCCAAGAGACCCAGTACTTC
CASSSPLRPQETQYF
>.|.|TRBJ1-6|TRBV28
TGTGCCAGCAGTTCCCCCGGGGCCTTAGGTTCACCCCTCCACTTT
CASSSPGALGSPLHF
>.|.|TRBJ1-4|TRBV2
TGTGCCAGCAGTGGGGACACGGCGAGGAAACTGTTTTTT
CASSGDTARKLFF
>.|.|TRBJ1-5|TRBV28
TGTGCCAGCAGTTTAGGAGTATCTAGCAATCAGCCCCAGCATTTT
CASSLGVSSNQPQHF
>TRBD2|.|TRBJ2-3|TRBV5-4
TGTGCCAGCAGCCAGGGACTAGCGGGGGGGCGGAGCACAGATACGCAGTATTTT
CASSQGLAGGRSTDTQYF
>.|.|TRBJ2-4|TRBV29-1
TGCAGCGTGCCGAACGGCGGTCTCGGCAAAAACATTCAGTACTTC
CSVPNGGLGKNIQYF
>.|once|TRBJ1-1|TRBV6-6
TGTGCCAGCAGCGAGGGAAGACTGAACACTGAAGCTTTCTTT
CASSEGRLNTEAFF
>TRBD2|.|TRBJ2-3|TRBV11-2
TGTGCCAGCAGCTTAGTCCCTAGCGGGAGCACAGATACGCAGTATTTT
CASSLVPSGSTDTQYF